The following is a TCR beta chain sequence with its context. CD45RO-negative cells were positively selected for CCR7, leaving out terminally differentiated effector memory CD45RA+ cells. All the donors were Caucasian adults who lived in Nashville, Tennessee. Source study methods: ImmunoSEQ supplied junction-only sequences lacking quality scores, so filtering was different. The repertoire was sequenced with immunoSEQ multiplex PCR; TCRdb's copy has only in-frame clones and lacks some. V and J calls and clone size are copied from that table; D and trimming were computed from the DNA. The sample carries about 2.2 million clones, 80% to 95% recorded once. The J segment lost 2 bases and the V segment lost 4 bases, leaving 7 bases of the junction unmatched. Germline V gene sequence: CDR1 MGHDK, CDR2 SYGVNS. CDR3 length equals 15 residues. This entry belongs to a study of shared clonotypes between healthy human individuals.

The chain couples TRBV25-1 to TRBJ1-1; 7 positions agree with TRBD1. Sequencing was carried out using naive CD8+ T cells from PBMCs. The source is a man younger than 30 in good health. Some clones in this sample may be carry-over from other donors' samples. As DNA, the CDR3 is TGTGCCAGCAGTGGGAGACAGGGCCCTAACACTGAAGCTTTCTTT. Translating it yields CASSGRQGPNTEAFF.